This TCR beta chain appears in the sequencing data of a study of cytomegalovirus exposure and HLA in healthy donors. General observations from the study: As confirmed in vitro, a few CMV-associated chains were specific for CMV antigens.

The CDR3 extends over 13 amino acids. CDR1 and CDR2 from the germline V gene are SGHRS and YFSETQ. The V and J ends lost 2 bases and 8 bases respectively, with 10 bases between them. In the PCR, 60 Vbeta and 13 Jbeta primers were used. Sequenced by immunoSEQ multiplex PCR; TCRdb stores in-frame clones only, minus some. Counted here are some 70,000 clones, approximately 80% occurring once; the ten biggest clones make up 7.8%. This clone was observed a handful of times. Its antigen is currently unknown. Sequencing used PBMCs. The source is a man in his late teens or twenties in good health and CMV-seropositive. The chain has TRBV5-1 and TRBJ1-4; no clear D. The DNA for the CDR3 is TGCGCCAGCAGCTTCGGGGAGGGAGAAAAACTGTTTTTT. This sequence encodes CASSFGEGEKLFF.